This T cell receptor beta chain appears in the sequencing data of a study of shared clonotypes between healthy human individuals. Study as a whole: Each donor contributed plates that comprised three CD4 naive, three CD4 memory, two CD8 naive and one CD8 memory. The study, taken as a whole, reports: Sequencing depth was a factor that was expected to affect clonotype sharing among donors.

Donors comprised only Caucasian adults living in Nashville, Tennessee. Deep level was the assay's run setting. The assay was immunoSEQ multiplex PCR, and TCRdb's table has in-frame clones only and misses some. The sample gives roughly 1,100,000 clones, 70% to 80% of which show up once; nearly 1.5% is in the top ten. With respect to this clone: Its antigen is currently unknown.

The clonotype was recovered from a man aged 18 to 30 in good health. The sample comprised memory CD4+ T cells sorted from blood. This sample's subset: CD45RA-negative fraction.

The CDR3 loop is CAFSSLYGQGYEQYF. The CDR3, as DNA: TGTGCCTTTTCCAGCTTATATGGACAGGGCTACGAGCAGTACTTC. This chain connects TRBV30 to TRBJ2-7; TRBD1 matches 8 bases. Germline V gene lookup returns CDR1 GTSNPN and CDR2 SVGIG (reference sequence). The CDR3 is 15 amino acids. With 7 bases clipped from V and 3 bases from J, the junction kept 14 bases outside the gene matches. The variable domain in full, with the rest retrieved from reference TRBV30 and TRBJ2-7, is SQTIHQWPATLVQPVGSPLSLECTVEGTSNPNLYWYRQAAGRGLQLLFYSVGIGQISSEVPQNLSASRPQDRQFILSSKKLLLSDSGFYLCAFSSLYGQGYEQYFGPGTRLTVT.